The source of this TCR beta chain is a study of shared clonotypes between healthy human individuals. As for the study in general: Donor ages ranged 18 to 49 years: a couple of women, a few men.

The method was immunoSEQ multiplex PCR; TCRdb's version includes in-frame clones alone and lacks a portion of them. The sample lists around 720,000 clones, around 73% occurring once. The germline V gene has CDR1 SGHRS and CDR2 YFSETQ. The CDR3 runs 16 residues. The J segment lost 2 bases and the V segment lost 4 bases, leaving 6 bases of the junction unmatched. V usage is TRBV5-1 and J usage is TRBJ2-7, with 13 bases matching TRBD2. The receptor's source is a woman aged 25 to 39 in good health. The source material was memory CD4+ T cells sorted from blood. The subset denotes: CD45RA-negative fraction. This chain's CDR3 is CASSVGTSGITYEQYF. DNA of the CDR3: TGCGCCAGCAGCGTCGGGACTAGCGGGATAACCTACGAGCAGTACTTC.